This T cell receptor beta chain stems from a study of CD8+ T cells in alopecia areata. Background on the study: For 6 to 18 months, tofacitinib was taken, and 6 months off drug followed. Study-wide findings and caveats: Scalp samples also yield sequences of resident alphabeta T cells from normal skin. Whereas mice showed it more clearly, TCR sharing across patients was murkier, possibly because of HLA.

The CDR3 length is 14 residues. The germline V and J ends were trimmed by 0 bases and 6 bases, with 7 bases remaining between them. CDR1 is SGHDT and CDR2 is YYEEEE in the germline V gene. This clone was seen repeatedly, ten times or more. The antigen is not known. cDNA serving as the sequencing template came from extracted, reverse transcribed RNA. Profiling relied on immunoSEQ multiplex PCR, and the TCRdb table lists in-frame clones only, not all of them. This repertoire shows about 180,000 clones, roughly 60% found once; its top ten account for 1.7%. The receptor's source is a human donor with alopecia areata. This chain links TRBV5-6 with TRBJ1-6; no clear D. The sequences come from CD4+ T cells sorted from blood, collected at week 0. The CDR3 coding sequence is TGTGCCAGCAGCTTGGAGACGGCTAATTCACCCCTCCACTTT. It yields the protein CASSLETANSPLHF.